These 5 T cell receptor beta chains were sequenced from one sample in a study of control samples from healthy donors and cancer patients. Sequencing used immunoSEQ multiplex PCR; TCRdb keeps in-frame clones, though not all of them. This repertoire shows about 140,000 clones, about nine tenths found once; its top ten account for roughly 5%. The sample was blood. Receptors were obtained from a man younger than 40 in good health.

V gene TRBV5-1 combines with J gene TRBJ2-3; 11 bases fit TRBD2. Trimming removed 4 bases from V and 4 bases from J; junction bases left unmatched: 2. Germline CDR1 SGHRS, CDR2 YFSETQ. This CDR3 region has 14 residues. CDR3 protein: CASSLTSGADTQYF. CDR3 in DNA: TGCGCCAGCAGCCTGACTAGCGGGGCAGATACGCAGTATTTT.

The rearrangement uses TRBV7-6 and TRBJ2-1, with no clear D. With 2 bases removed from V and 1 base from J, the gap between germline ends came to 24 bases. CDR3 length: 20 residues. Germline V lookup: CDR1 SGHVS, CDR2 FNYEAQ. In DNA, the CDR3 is TGTGCCAGCAGCTTACGGCACATGAGATCTACCGTTGGGTCCTACAATGAGCAGTTCTTC. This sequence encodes CASSLRHMRSTVGSYNEQFF.

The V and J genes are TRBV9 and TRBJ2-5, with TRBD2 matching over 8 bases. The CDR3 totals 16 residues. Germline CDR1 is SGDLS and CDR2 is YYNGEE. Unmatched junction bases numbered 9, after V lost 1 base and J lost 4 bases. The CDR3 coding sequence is TGTGCCAGCAGCGTATCAGATGGACTAGCTATAGAGACCCAGTACTTC. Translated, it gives CASSVSDGLAIETQYF.

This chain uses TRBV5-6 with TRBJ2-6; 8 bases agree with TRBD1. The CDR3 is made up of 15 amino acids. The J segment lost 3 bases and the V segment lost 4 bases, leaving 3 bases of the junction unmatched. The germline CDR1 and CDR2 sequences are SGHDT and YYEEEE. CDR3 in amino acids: CASSLDRVGANVLTF. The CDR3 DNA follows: TGTGCCAGCAGCCTGGACAGGGTTGGGGCCAACGTCCTGACTTTC.

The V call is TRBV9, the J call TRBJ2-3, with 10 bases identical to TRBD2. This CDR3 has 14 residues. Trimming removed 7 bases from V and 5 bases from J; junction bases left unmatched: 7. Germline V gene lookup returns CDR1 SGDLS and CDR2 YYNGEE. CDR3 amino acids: CASAGTSERDTQYF. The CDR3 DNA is TGTGCCAGCGCGGGGACTAGCGAGAGAGATACGCAGTATTTT.